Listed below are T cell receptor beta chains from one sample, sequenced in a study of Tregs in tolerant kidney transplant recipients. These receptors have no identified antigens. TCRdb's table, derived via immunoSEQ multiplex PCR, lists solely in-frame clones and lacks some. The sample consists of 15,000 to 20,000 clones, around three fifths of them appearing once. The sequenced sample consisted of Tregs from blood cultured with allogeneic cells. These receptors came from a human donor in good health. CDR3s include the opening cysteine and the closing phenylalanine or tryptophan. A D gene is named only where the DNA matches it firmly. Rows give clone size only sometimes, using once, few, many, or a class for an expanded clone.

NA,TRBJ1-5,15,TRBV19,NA,TGTGCCAGTAGTATAGTCGGCGTTAGCAATCAGCCCCAGCATTTT,CASSIVGVSNQPQHF
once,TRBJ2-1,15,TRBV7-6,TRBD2,TGTGCCAGCAGCCTAACTAGCGGGCGCTACAATGAGCAGTTCTTC,CASSLTSGRYNEQFF
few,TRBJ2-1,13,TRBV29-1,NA,TGCAGCGTCCTACTGAACTCCTACAATGAGCAGTTCTTC,CSVLLNSYNEQFF
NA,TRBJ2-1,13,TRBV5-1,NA,TGCGCCAGCAGCTTTATAGGGGCCAATGAGCAGTTCTTC,CASSFIGANEQFF
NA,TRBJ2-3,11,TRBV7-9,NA,TGTGCCAGCAGCGTAGGACAGATGCAGTATTTT,CASSVGQMQYF
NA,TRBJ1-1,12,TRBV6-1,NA,TGTGCCAGCATATCCTCATTCTCAGAACTTTTCTTT,CASISSFSELFF
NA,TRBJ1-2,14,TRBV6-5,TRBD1,TGTGCCAGCAGTCAAGGGACAGGGCCCTATGGCTACACCTTC,CASSQGTGPYGYTF
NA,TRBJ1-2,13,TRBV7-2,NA,TGTGCCAGCAGTGTGAGGGGGGCCGATGGCTACACCTTC,CASSVRGADGYTF
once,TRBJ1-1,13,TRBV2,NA,TGTGCCAGCTCCAGGACCGGCTACACTGAAGCTTTCTTT,CASSRTGYTEAFF
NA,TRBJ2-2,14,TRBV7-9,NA,TGTGCCAGCAACTTCGCGGGGTTCGCCGGGGAGCTGTTTTTT,CASNFAGFAGELFF
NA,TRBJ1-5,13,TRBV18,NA,TGTGCCAGCTCACCGGGGACGAACCAGCCCCAGCATTTT,CASSPGTNQPQHF
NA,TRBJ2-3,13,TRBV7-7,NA,TGTGCCAGCAGCTTAGGCCACACAGATACGCAGTATTTT,CASSLGHTDTQYF
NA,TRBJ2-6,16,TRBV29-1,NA,TGCAGCGTTGAAGATCGGTATAGCTCTGGGGCCAACGTCCTGACTTTC,CSVEDRYSSGANVLTF
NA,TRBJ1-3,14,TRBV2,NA,TGTGCCAGCAGCCAGGCTATCTCTGGAAACACCATATATTTT,CASSQAISGNTIYF
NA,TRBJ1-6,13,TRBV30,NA,TGTGCCTGCTCCCGGGGCTATAATTCACCCCTCCACTTT,CACSRGYNSPLHF
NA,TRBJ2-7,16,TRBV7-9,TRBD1,TGTGCCAGCAGCTCCATAAACTACAGGGGGCGCTACGAGCAGTACTTC,CASSSINYRGRYEQYF
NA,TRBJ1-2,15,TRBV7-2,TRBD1,TGTGCCAGCAGCCCCAGGACAGGGGTCAACTATGGCTACACCTTC,CASSPRTGVNYGYTF
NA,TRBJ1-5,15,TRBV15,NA,TGTGCCACCAGCAGAGATGGAGGGTACGGGAAGCCCCAGCATTTT,CATSRDGGYGKPQHF
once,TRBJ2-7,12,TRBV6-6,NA,TGTGCCAGCAGTTACTACCTAAGCGAGCAGTACTTC,CASSYYLSEQYF
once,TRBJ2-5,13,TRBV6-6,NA,TGTGCCAGCAGTTATTCCGGTGGAGAGACCCAGTACTTC,CASSYSGGETQYF
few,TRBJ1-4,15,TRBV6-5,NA,TGTGCCAGCAGTTCCCTGGGGGGTAACGCTGAAAAACTGTTTTTT,CASSSLGGNAEKLFF
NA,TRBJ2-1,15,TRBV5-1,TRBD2,TGCGCCAGCAGCTCCAGCGGGAACTCCTACAATGAGCAGTTCTTC,CASSSSGNSYNEQFF
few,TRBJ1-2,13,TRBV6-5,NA,TGTGCCAGCAGTTACCCACAGGGAAGGGACTACACCTTC,CASSYPQGRDYTF
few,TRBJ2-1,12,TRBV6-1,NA,TGTGCCAGCAGTGAGCTCCTCAGAGAGCAGTTCTTC,CASSELLREQFF
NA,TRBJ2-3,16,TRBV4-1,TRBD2,TGCGCCAGCAGCAAAGTGGTAGCGGGAGTAAAAGATACGCAGTATTTT,CASSKVVAGVKDTQYF
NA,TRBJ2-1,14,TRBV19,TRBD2,TGTGCCAGTAGTATAGGACTAGCGGGGGGCACCCCGTTCTTC,CASSIGLAGGTPFF
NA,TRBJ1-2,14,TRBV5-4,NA,TGTGCCAGCAGCTTGCCGTATATGCTAGGGGGCTACACCTTC,CASSLPYMLGGYTF
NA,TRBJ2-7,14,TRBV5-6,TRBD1,TGTGCCAGCAGCTTCGGGACAGGGCTCTCCGAGCAGTACTTC,CASSFGTGLSEQYF
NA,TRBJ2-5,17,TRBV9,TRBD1,TGTGCCAGCAGCGTAGCTCCATGGACAGGGGGAAGGGAGACCCAGTACTTC,CASSVAPWTGGRETQYF
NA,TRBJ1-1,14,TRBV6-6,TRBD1,TGTGCCAGTCGGACAGGGGGCTGGAACACTGAAGCTTTCTTT,CASRTGGWNTEAFF
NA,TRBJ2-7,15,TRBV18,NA,TGTGCCAGCTCGGCAGCGGGGGCAGGGGGCTACGAGCAGTACTTC,CASSAAGAGGYEQYF
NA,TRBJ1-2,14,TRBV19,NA,TGTGCCAGTAGTATTAATCGGATTAACTATGGCTACACCTTC,CASSINRINYGYTF
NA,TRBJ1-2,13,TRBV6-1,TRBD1,TGTGCCAGCAGTAATTACAGGGGCCATGGCTACACCTTC,CASSNYRGHGYTF
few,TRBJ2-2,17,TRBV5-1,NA,TGCGCCAGCAGCTTTACTTATGGAGCCGCGAACACCGGGGAGCTGTTTTTT,CASSFTYGAANTGELFF
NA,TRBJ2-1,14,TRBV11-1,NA,TGTGCCAGCAGCTTAGCGGTTAGCGGCAATGAGCAGTTCTTC,CASSLAVSGNEQFF
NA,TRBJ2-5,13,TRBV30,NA,NA,CAWSVVGQGNAYF
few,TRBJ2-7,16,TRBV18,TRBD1,TGTGCCAGCTCACCCGGACCGGGACAGGGGGCCGGGGAGCAGTACTTC,CASSPGPGQGAGEQYF
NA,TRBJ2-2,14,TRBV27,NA,TGTGCCAGCAGCCCAACTAGAGGAGCCGGGGAGCTGTTTTTT,CASSPTRGAGELFF
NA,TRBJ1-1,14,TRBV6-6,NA,TGTGCCAGCAGCCTCGTAGGGGGGAACACTGAAGCTTTCTTT,CASSLVGGNTEAFF
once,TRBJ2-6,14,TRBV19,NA,TGTGCCAGTAGAACACCTTCTGGGGCCAACGTCCTGACTTTC,CASRTPSGANVLTF